This TCR beta chain was sequenced during a study of human T cells and chemical hapten exposure. Time point meaning: pre-sensitization, week 0. The treatment is: therapeutic diphenylcyclopropenone sensitization with weekly scalp DPC. The library put unique molecular identifiers onto individual cDNA molecules. TCRdb re-analysed the RACE reads in MiXCR, keeping a single row per CDR3 protein. In the table there are around 57,000 distinct CDR3 sequences, around 11% of which are singletons. CDR1 and CDR2 from the germline V gene are DFQATT and SNEGSKA (reference sequence). V was pared by 1 base and J by 3 bases, with 1 base of the junction left unmatched. This CDR3 has 15 residues. Findings and caveats of the study: There were significantly more large CDR3 similarity clusters among expanded TCRs than among controls.

There are a few counts of this clonotype. Its antigen is undetermined. This chain connects TRBV20-1 to TRBJ1-6, with 9 bases that match TRBD1. The input for sequencing was whole blood, taken in connection with sensitization to the hapten diphenylcyclopropenone (DPC). The sequence was obtained from a woman aged 40 to 50 with alopecia areata. Some clones in this sample may be carry-over from other donors' samples. This chain's CDR3 is CSARGTGDYNSPLHF. The CDR3 DNA reads TGCAGTGCTAGAGGGACAGGGGACTATAATTCACCCCTCCACTTT.